Presented here are 9 T cell receptor beta chains from one specimen sequenced in a study of monozygotic twins with inflammatory bowel disease (dated by TCRdb to about 2019). Library preparation used 5' RACE. The sequencer was an Illumina HiSeq 2500. TCRdb reprocessed the reads and provides one entry for every CDR3 protein sequence; no DNA is given. The sample's own table lists approximately 330,000 distinct CDR3 sequences. The ten largest clones capture over 2% of the sample. The sample taken for sequencing was blood. The origin of the receptors is a human donor with ulcerative colitis or Crohn's disease, or a healthy co-twin of an affected twin (not recorded which).

This chain joins TRBV20-1 and TRBJ2-5; TCRdb names TRBD1, which stays unverified in the absence of DNA. The CDR3 sequence is 13 residues long. Germline values: CDR1 DFQATT, CDR2 SNEGSKA (reference sequence). CDR3 loop: CSAPTGGSETQYF.

The rearrangement links TRBV12-3 or TRBV12-4 to TRBJ2-2. The CDR3 runs 12 residues. CDR3 protein: CASSSDSGELFF.

The genes are TRBV28 and TRBJ1-2; TCRdb lists TRBD1, though no DNA is available to test this call. The CDR3 loop spans 14 amino acids. Germline V gene lookup returns CDR1 MDHEN and CDR2 SYDVKM. CDR3: CASNTPGTAYGYTF.

The chain combines TRBV15 with TRBJ1-1; the D call of TRBD1 rests on TCRdb alone, since no DNA is present to check it. Germline V gene data show CDR1 as LNHNV and CDR2 as YYDKDF (reference sequence). The CDR3 contains 15 residues. CDR3 protein: CARRDTGNSNTEAFF. The variable domain in full, completed from reference TRBV15 and TRBJ1-1, reads DAMVIQNPRYQVTQFGKPVTLSCSQTLNHNVMYWYQQKSSQAPKLLFHYYDKDFNNEADTPDNFQSRRPNTSFCFLDIRSPGLGDTAMYLCARRDTGNSNTEAFFGQGTRLTVV.

The chain couples TRBV15 to TRBJ1-2. Looked up from germline, CDR1 is LNHNV and CDR2 is YYDKDF (reference sequence). The CDR3 contains 13 residues. Here the CDR3 reads CATSRDRYYGYTF.

This chain joins TRBV3-1 and TRBJ2-2; the TCRdb call, TRBD1, lacks DNA for checking. Per the germline V gene, CDR1 is LGHDT and CDR2 is YNNKEL (reference sequence). The CDR3 sequence is 15 residues long. The CDR3 protein is CASSQTGTGGRGLFF. The full variable domain, its missing parts supplied by reference TRBV3-1 and TRBJ2-2, is DTAVSQTPKYLVTQMGNDKSIKCEQNLGHDTMYWYKQDSKKFLKIMFSYNNKELIINETVPNRFSPKSPDKAHLNLHINSLELGDSAVYFCASSQTGTGGRGLFFGEGSRLTVL.

The V call is TRBV29-1, the J call TRBJ2-3; the TRBD2 assignment by TCRdb is unverifiable without DNA. CDR3 length: 13 residues. CDR1 is SQVTM and CDR2 is ANQGSEA in the germline V gene. This CDR3 reads CSGSSGRTDTQYF.

The chain combines TRBV12-3 or TRBV12-4 with TRBJ1-1; no DNA is available, so the TRBD1 call from TCRdb remains unchecked. The CDR3 consists of 15 residues. The CDR3 loop is CASSLAGGAETEAFF.

The genes are TRBV19 and TRBJ1-2. The CDR3 has 15 residues. Looked up from germline, CDR1 is LNHDA and CDR2 is SQIVND (reference sequence). This chain's CDR3 is CASSGWSPLAEGYTF.